This T cell receptor (beta chain) comes out of a study of T-cell reconstitution after alpha-beta-depleted transplantation in children. Whole-study results and caveats: TCRbeta diversity was high at day 60 in some patients (a result of surviving recipient T cells and thymic progenitors).

Between the trimmed V and J ends, which lost 6 bases and 1 base, there was a span of 12 bases. Germline CDR1 and CDR2: DFQATT and SNEGSKA (reference sequence). The CDR3 extends over 14 amino acids. The TCRbeta library was prepared with unique molecular identifiers. One entry per CDR3 protein results from TCRdb running MiXCR on the PCR reads. The sample records about 70,000 distinct CDR3 sequences, 11% being singletons. This clonotype was seen repeatedly, ten times or more. Its target is not known. The sequences come from PBMCs, collected before TCRalphabeta/CD19-depleted stem cell transplant. This chain connects TRBV20-1 to TRBJ2-2; possible D gene TRBD1, 5 bases. This sequence originates from a boy aged 5-17 years with acute myeloid leukemia, due to receive a stem cell transplant. CDR3 DNA sequence: TGCAGTGCCATCAATCAGGGGAACACCGGGGAGCTGTTTTTT. Protein product: CSAINQGNTGELFF.